The 23 T cell receptor beta chains in this list originate from one sample, sequenced in a study of human T cells and chemical hapten exposure. One entry per CDR3 protein results from TCRdb running MiXCR on the RACE reads. The sample includes under 100,000 distinct CDR3 sequences, 6.5% to 10% of them seen just once. This sample's time point: pre-sensitization, week 0. Documented treatment: therapeutic diphenylcyclopropenone sensitization with weekly scalp DPC. The source was whole blood, collected in connection with sensitization to the hapten diphenylcyclopropenone (DPC). The receptors were sampled from a middle-aged man with alopecia areata. Some clones in this sample may be carry-over from other donors' samples.

The sample holds many counts of this clonotype. The chain uses TRBV4-2 and TRBJ1-1; weak D call: TRBD1 (5 bases). V lost 3 bases to trimming and J lost 5 bases, with 16 bases between them. The CDR3 is 15 amino acids. CDR1 LGHNA and CDR2 YNFKEQ come from the germline V gene. Here the CDR3 DNA reads TGTGCCAGCAGCCAGTACCTCACTAGGGGTACTGAAGCTTTCTTT. It translates to CASSQYLTRGTEAFF.

This clonotype has a count of ten or more. The chain employs TRBV20-1 and TRBJ2-1; 10 nucleotides align to TRBD2. From germline, CDR1 is DFQATT and CDR2 SNEGSKA (reference sequence). The CDR3 is made up of 13 amino acids. V shed 2 bases, J shed 7 bases, and the junction held 2 bases outside the gene matches. CDR3 bases: TGCAGTGCTAGAAAGGGACTAGCGAATGAGCAGTTCTTC. Its protein product is CSARKGLANEQFF.

In this sample, this clonotype turned up a few times. This sequence joins TRBV7-3 and TRBJ1-6; D is perhaps TRBD1 (5 bases). Germline V gene lookup returns CDR1 SGHTA and CDR2 FQGTGA. The CDR3 is made up of 14 amino acids. The V end lost 4 bases, the J end lost 8 bases, and 12 bases lay between the germline ends. The CDR3 nucleotides are TGTGCCAGCAGCTCGGGACGAAGCGATTCACCCCTCCACTTT. This encodes CASSSGRSDSPLHF.

In its sample, this clonotype was seen many times. Germline and junction disagree at one end, which may indicate a read error. CDR3 loop: CSAGDSKNQPQHF. The CDR3 region has the DNA TGCAGTGCTGGAGACTCCAAAAATCAGCCCCAGCATTTT. The chain couples TRBV20-1 to TRBJ1-5; D is uncertain. The CDR3 is 13 amino acids. Germline CDR1 and CDR2: DFQATT and SNEGSKA (reference sequence).

This clonotype showed up just a few times. The chain's CDR3 is CASSQDVGQGLHEQYF. CDR3 DNA: TGCGCCAGCAGCCAAGACGTGGGACAGGGGCTCCACGAGCAGTACTTC. The chain carries TRBV4-3 and TRBJ2-7; 10 bases are shared with TRBD1. Looked up from germline, CDR1 is LGHNA and CDR2 is YSLEER. This CDR3 region has 16 residues. The V segment lost 0 bases and the J segment 5 bases; nucleotides outside the gene matches: 7.

This clonotype occurred many times. The chain recombines TRBV5-8 with TRBJ1-4, with TRBD1 identical over 7 bases. V shed 3 bases, J shed 3 bases, and the junction held 5 bases outside the gene matches. In germline, CDR1 is SGHTS, CDR2 YDEGEE. CDR3 length: 15 residues. As DNA, the CDR3 is TGTGCCAGCAGCTCGGGACAGCAAGCTAATGAAAAACTGTTTTTT. Its translation is CASSSGQQANEKLFF.

This clonotype came up a few times. The chain uses TRBV18 and TRBJ2-3; D gene ambiguous. The CDR3 runs 16 residues. Germline CDR1 reads KGHSH; CDR2 reads LQKENI. The germline V and J ends were trimmed by 1 base and 0 bases, with 11 bases remaining between them. Here the CDR3 DNA reads TGTGCCAGCTCACCACTGCCGGTCTCTAGCACAGATACGCAGTATTTT. Its translation: CASSPLPVSSTDTQYF. Drawing the rest from reference TRBV18 and TRBJ2-3, the complete variable domain is NAGVMQNPRHLVRRRGQEARLRCSPMKGHSHVYWYRQLPEEGLKFMVYLQKENIIDESGMPKERFSAEFPKEGPSILRIQQVVRGDSAAYFCASSPLPVSSTDTQYFGPGTRLTVL.

This clonotype was found many times. J is TRBJ1-2 and V is TRBV29-1, with 9 bases aligning to TRBD1. V was clipped by 3 bases and J by 7 bases; unmatched bases: 0. Germline V gene data show CDR1 as SQVTM and CDR2 as ANQGSEA. This CDR3 comprises 11 residues. CDR3 amino acids: CSVEDRGGYTF. The CDR3, as DNA: TGCAGCGTTGAGGACAGGGGTGGCTACACCTTC.

This chain joins TRBV1 and TRBJ2-7; no check of the table's D call, TRBD2, against the DNA was made. TRBV1 is tagged as a pseudogene. The CDR3 length is 18 residues. CDR3 nucleotides: TGCACCAGCAGCTTAAGAGCGGTCCTAGCGGAAATCTCCTACGAGCAGTACGTC. Amino acids: CTSSLRAVLAEISYEQYV.

The V gene is TRBV15, the J gene TRBJ2-1, with 8 bases matching TRBD2. The CDR3 loop spans 17 amino acids. The V gene's germline CDR1 is LNHNV and CDR2 YYDKDF (reference sequence). Unmatched junction bases numbered 4, after V lost 0 bases and J lost 0 bases. This CDR3 is CATSRDLREVSYNEQFF. The CDR3 region has the DNA TGTGCCACCAGCAGAGATTTGCGGGAGGTCTCCTACAATGAGCAGTTCTTC.

This clonotype was recorded many times. This rearrangement joins TRBV7-2 to TRBJ2-7; the match to TRBD1 covers 9 bases. V trimming: 5 bases; J trimming: 3 bases; junction bases outside the gene matches: 5. The CDR3 length is 14 residues. Germline loops: CDR1 SGHTA, CDR2 FQGNSA. CDR3 sequence reads: CASSHGTGYYEQYF. In DNA, the CDR3 is TGTGCCAGCAGCCACGGGACAGGGTACTACGAGCAGTACTTC.

This clonotype was observed a few times. This chain joins TRBV6-5 and TRBJ2-7; 11 nucleotides agree with TRBD1. Looked up from germline, CDR1 is MNHEY and CDR2 is SVGAGI. The length of the CDR3 is 16 residues. The V segment lost 1 base and the J segment 2 bases; nucleotides outside the gene matches: 4. The CDR3 DNA follows: TGTGCCAGCAGTTACTACCGGGGACAGGGGGCCTACGAGCAGTACTTC. It yields the protein CASSYYRGQGAYEQYF.

In this sample, this clonotype turned up many times. The chain employs TRBV29-1 and TRBJ2-3; the D is unclear. There are 13 residues in the CDR3. Trimming shortened V by 6 bases and J by 4 bases, and 14 bases separated the two germline ends. CDR1 and CDR2 (germline): SQVTM, ANQGSEA. This CDR3 reads CSVELDWADTQYF. CDR3 coding DNA: TGCAGCGTCGAGCTAGATTGGGCAGATACGCAGTATTTT.

This clonotype was recorded at least ten times. The V gene is TRBV12-3 or TRBV12-4, the J gene TRBJ1-1; D possibly corresponds to TRBD1 (6 bases). Trimming left V 3 bases short and J 4 bases short, with 12 bases between. The CDR3 is 14 amino acids. The CDR3 bases are TGTGCCAGCAGTTTGTACAGGGAGGGCACTGAAGCTTTCTTT. Protein sequence: CASSLYREGTEAFF.

V and J are TRBV6-5 and TRBJ1-1; D gene uncertain. Germline assignment: CDR1 MNHEY and CDR2 SVGAGI. V lost 6 bases, J lost 0 bases, and 11 bases lay in between. This CDR3 has 14 amino acids. The DNA for the CDR3 is TGTGCCAGCAGCCCCAGCATGGTGAACACTGAAGCTTTCTTT. It encodes CASSPSMVNTEAFF.

This clonotype showed up many times. This chain joins TRBV30 and TRBJ2-7, with D maybe TRBD2 (6 bases). Germline loops: CDR1 GTSNPN, CDR2 SVGIG (reference sequence). V was pared by 0 bases and J by 6 bases, with 12 bases between. CDR3 length: 13 residues. DNA for the CDR3: TGTGCCTGGAGTGTAGGCGGGAAGGGCGAGCAGTACTTC. Its protein product is CAWSVGGKGEQYF.

This clonotype was seen a few times. V gene TRBV30 combines with J gene TRBJ2-1, with D perhaps TRBD1 (6 bases). This CDR3 comprises 15 residues. V lost 3 bases, J lost 4 bases, and 16 bases lay in between. CDR1 and CDR2 (germline): GTSNPN, SVGIG (reference sequence). The CDR3, as DNA: TGTGCCTGGAGAGGGGGTGGCCGACAATACAATGAGCAGTTCTTC. This translates into CAWRGGGRQYNEQFF.

The rearrangement uses TRBV12-3 or TRBV12-4 and TRBJ2-5; D is unresolved. There are 14 residues in the CDR3. The V gene lost 10 bases and the J gene lost 0 bases, with 15 bases spanning the gap. The CDR3: CANSSLEDQETQYF. The CDR3 coding sequence is TGTGCCAACAGCAGTCTAGAGGACCAAGAGACCCAGTACTTC.

This clonotype was observed a handful of times. The V and J genes are TRBV20-1 and TRBJ2-1; 8 bases line up with TRBD1. The CDR3 runs to 13 residues. CDR1 and CDR2 from the germline V gene are DFQATT and SNEGSKA (reference sequence). V trimming: 4 bases; J trimming: 4 bases; junction bases outside the gene matches: 3. CDR3 DNA: TGCAGTGCTACGACAGGGGCTTACAATGAGCAGTTCTTC. Translation: CSATTGAYNEQFF.

This clonotype has ten or more counts. The J gene is TRBJ1-2, the V gene TRBV6-2 or TRBV6-3; the match to TRBD1 covers 8 bases. Germline V gene data show CDR1 as MNHEY and CDR2 as SVGEGT. With 4 bases clipped from V and 8 bases from J, the junction kept 15 bases outside the gene matches. This CDR3 contains 16 residues. The CDR3 loop is CASSWDRTSPSGGYTF. CDR3 sequence (DNA): TGTGCCAGCAGTTGGGACAGGACTAGCCCCTCGGGGGGCTACACCTTC.

The CDR3 DNA reads TGTGCCAGCTCACCGAATTCGGGGGCTGGGGCCAACGTCCTGACTTTC. It specifies CASSPNSGAGANVLTF. The chain employs TRBV18 and TRBJ2-6; a weak D match, TRBD2 (6 bases). V lost 3 bases to trimming and J lost 2 bases, with 11 bases between them. Germline lookup yields CDR1 KGHSH and CDR2 LQKENI. CDR3 size: 16 residues.

The chain carries TRBV19 and TRBJ2-3; D gene unclear. Trimming pared 2 bases from V and 0 bases from J, leaving 9 bases between. CDR3 size: 15 residues. Germline values: CDR1 LNHDA, CDR2 SQIVND (reference sequence). Here the CDR3 reads CASSIPNNSTDTQYF. CDR3 DNA sequence: TGTGCCAGTAGTATACCGAATAATAGCACAGATACGCAGTATTTT. Full variable domain (rest looked up from reference TRBV19 and TRBJ2-3): DGGITQSPKYLFRKEGQNVTLSCEQNLNHDAMYWYRQDPGQGLRLIYYSQIVNDFQKGDIAEGYSVSREKKESFPLTVTSAQKNPTAFYLCASSIPNNSTDTQYFGPGTRLTVL.

The chain uses TRBV30 and TRBJ2-2; no definite D call. Trimming took 3 bases from V and 6 from J, leaving 14 bases between them. The germline V gene has CDR1 GTSNPN and CDR2 SVGIG (reference sequence). The CDR3 is made up of 14 amino acids. CDR3 in amino acids: CAWSLLTAAGELFF. CDR3 DNA: TGTGCCTGGAGCCTGCTGACCGCCGCCGGGGAGCTGTTTTTT.